Following are 28 T cell receptor beta chains from one sample sequenced in a study of T cells in Graves' hyperthyroidism and ophthalmopathy. Researchers took RNA transcripts and amplified the TCR beta CDR3 regions from them. An initial round of RT-PCR targeting the TCR CDR3 relied on the HTBI primer set. Each CDR3 protein is one row after TCRdb ran MiXCR on the multiplex PCR reads. The sample yields a few hundred thousand distinct CDR3 sequences, around a quarter seen once. The specimen was blood. These receptors originate from a man aged 45-65 years with Graves' hyperthyroidism.

This clonotype was recorded a few times. J is TRBJ2-1 and V is TRBV20-1; no clear D gene. The germline gives CDR1 DFQATT, CDR2 SNEGSKA (reference sequence). CDR3 length: 14 residues. The V and J ends lost 5 bases and 8 bases respectively, with 19 bases between them. DNA for the CDR3: TGCAGTGCTCAGACCCACGATGGCATCGATGAGCAGTTCTTC. This encodes CSAQTHDGIDEQFF.

This clonotype was observed many times. V and J are TRBV12-3 or TRBV12-4 and TRBJ2-3, with D hard to call. CDR3 length: 12 residues. Deletions cut 2 bases from V and 4 bases from J, with 4 bases between. This chain's CDR3 is CASSLYPDTQYF. DNA for the CDR3: TGTGCCAGCAGTTTATACCCAGATACGCAGTATTTT.

V usage is TRBV20-1 and J usage is TRBJ2-2; 9 bases are a match to TRBD2. CDR3 length equals 14 residues. The J segment lost 10 bases and the V segment lost 4 bases, leaving 10 bases of the junction unmatched. Germline V gene data show CDR1 as DFQATT and CDR2 as SNEGSKA (reference sequence). CDR3 amino acids: CSAKKVASGTELFF. CDR3 coding DNA: TGCAGTGCTAAAAAAGTCGCTAGCGGGACGGAGCTGTTTTTT.

This clonotype was recorded many times. The V gene is TRBV28, the J gene TRBJ2-7, with 9 bases identical to TRBD2. The CDR3 contains 15 residues. The V segment lost 6 bases and the J segment 0 bases; nucleotides outside the gene matches: 6. Germline V gene lookup returns CDR1 MDHEN and CDR2 SYDVKM. This CDR3 is CASSRLADRSYEQYF. Here the CDR3 DNA reads TGTGCCAGCAGCAGACTAGCGGACCGCTCCTACGAGCAGTACTTC.

V gene TRBV9 combines with J gene TRBJ1-1; D not resolved. CDR1 is SGDLS, CDR2 YYNGEE, per germline. The V gene lost 3 bases and the J gene lost 6 bases, with 12 bases spanning the gap. This CDR3 spans 13 amino acids. The chain's CDR3 is CASSEASFAEAFF. In DNA form, the CDR3 reads TGTGCCAGCAGCGAAGCTAGTTTCGCTGAAGCTTTCTTT. The full variable domain, in which reference TRBV9 and TRBJ1-1 provide the parts outside the CDR3, is DSGVTQTPKHLITATGQRVTLRCSPRSGDLSVYWYQQSLDQGLQFLIQYYNGEERAKGNILERFSAQQFPDLHSELNLSSLELGDSALYFCASSEASFAEAFFGQGTRLTVV.

The table lists this clonotype with a few counts. This chain uses TRBV6-1 with TRBJ2-1, with D maybe TRBD2 (6 bases). CDR1 is MNHNS, CDR2 SASEGT, per germline. Deletions cut 6 bases from V and 4 bases from J, with 13 bases between. This CDR3 contains 14 residues. The CDR3 nucleotides read TGTGCCAGCAGAGGTGGAGGGCCGTACAATGAGCAGTTCTTC. The encoded protein is CASRGGGPYNEQFF.

This clonotype was counted between two and nine times. The chain recombines TRBV18 with TRBJ1-1; D is undetermined. The CDR3 is made up of 15 amino acids. Germline V CDR1 and CDR2: KGHSH, LQKENI. V lost 0 bases and J 4 bases, leaving 12 bases between the germline ends. CDR3 protein: CASSPPRAVGTEAFF. The CDR3 DNA follows: TGTGCCAGCTCACCACCAAGGGCCGTTGGCACTGAAGCTTTCTTT.

A few counts support this clonotype. The chain joins TRBV13 to TRBJ1-1, with 8 bases lining up with TRBD1. The CDR3 is 15 residues long. Germline CDR1 reads PRHDT; CDR2 reads FYEKMQ (reference sequence). J was trimmed by 0 bases and V by 2 bases; bases with no gene match: 2. CDR3 sequence: CASSLQGAMNTEAFF. Here the CDR3 DNA reads TGTGCCAGCAGCTTACAGGGGGCTATGAACACTGAAGCTTTCTTT.

Notes on this clonotype: At one boundary the junction diverges from the germline segment, which might be a read error. This chain connects TRBV3-1 to TRBJ2-7; D may be TRBD1 (6 bases). Per germline, CDR1 LGHDT and CDR2 YNNKEL (reference sequence). The CDR3 runs 14 residues. In DNA form, the CDR3 reads TGTGCTAGGAGCGGCCGGGACACGAGCTACGAGCGGTACTTC. It yields the protein CARSGRDTSYERYF.

This chain uses TRBV12-3 or TRBV12-4 with TRBJ2-3; TRBD2 aligns across 10 bases. This CDR3 is 14 amino acids long. J lost 3 bases, V lost 9 bases, and 6 bases had no gene match. In DNA, the CDR3 is TGTGCCAGTATAGCGGGAGGCGGGACAGATACGCAGTATTTT. It translates to CASIAGGGTDTQYF.

The V and J genes are TRBV20-1 and TRBJ2-1, with 7 bases aligning to TRBD2. V gave up 7 bases and J gave up 6 bases; unmatched junction bases: 9. Germline V gives CDR1 DFQATT, CDR2 SNEGSKA (reference sequence). The CDR3 has 13 residues. The CDR3 loop reads CSGSSGIGNEQFF. CDR3 DNA: TGCAGTGGATCCAGCGGGATAGGCAATGAGCAGTTCTTC.

This clonotype was seen only a few times. This sequence joins TRBV5-1 and TRBJ2-2; a possible D gene is TRBD2 (5 bases). Germline V gene data show CDR1 as SGHRS and CDR2 as YFSETQ. There are 17 residues in the CDR3. Trimming stripped 2 bases from V and 0 bases from J, with 14 bases between. The CDR3 sequence: CASSFDRGLTNTGELFF. CDR3 in DNA: TGCGCCAGCAGCTTTGACCGAGGACTCACGAACACCGGGGAGCTGTTTTTT.

The rearrangement joins TRBV3-1 to TRBJ1-1, with 8 bases aligning to TRBD1. With V trimmed by 5 bases and J by 3 bases, 5 bases remained unmatched. Germline V CDR1 and CDR2: LGHDT, YNNKEL (reference sequence). The CDR3 length is 14 residues. The CDR3: CASSDRGVDTEAFF. The DNA of the CDR3 is TGTGCCAGCAGCGACAGGGGTGTGGACACTGAAGCTTTCTTT.

This clonotype showed up just a few times. The chain has TRBV2 and TRBJ1-5, with a possible D match to TRBD1 (6 bases). Germline CDR1 SNHLY, CDR2 FYNNEI. Trimming shortened V by 6 bases and J by 5 bases, and 23 bases separated the two germline ends. The CDR3 covers 17 residues. CDR3 sequence (DNA): TGTGCCAGCAGCGGAAACCTACAGGGAGGGATAGATCAGCCCCAGCATTTT. This translates into CASSGNLQGGIDQPQHF.

This clonotype was seen repeatedly, ten times or more. This chain links TRBV27 with TRBJ2-1, with D unresolved. Trimming cost V 4 bases and J 9 bases, with 13 bases left between them. Germline assignment: CDR1 MNHEY and CDR2 SMNVEV (reference sequence). The CDR3 has 13 residues. The CDR3 reads CASSSADRFEQFF. CDR3 DNA sequence: TGTGCCAGCAGTTCCGCGGACCGGTTTGAGCAGTTCTTC.

The J gene is TRBJ1-1, the V gene TRBV27; no firm D call. Germline lookup yields CDR1 MNHEY and CDR2 SMNVEV (reference sequence). The CDR3 length is 13 residues. Trimming removed 2 bases at V and 5 bases at J, with 9 bases between. The CDR3 DNA sequence: TGTGCCAGCAGTTTAGGGTTGCGTACTGAAGCTTTCTTT. It encodes CASSLGLRTEAFF.

This clonotype was seen ten or more times. The V gene is TRBV12-3 or TRBV12-4, the J gene TRBJ2-3; TRBD1 is a possible D gene (5 bases). V gave up 3 bases and J gave up 2 bases, with 12 bases separating them. The CDR3 length is 15 residues. CDR3 DNA sequence: TGTGCCAGCAGTTTCGGCAGGGTAAACACAGATACGCAGTATTTT. This sequence encodes CASSFGRVNTDTQYF.

The chain recombines TRBV5-1 with TRBJ2-3; perhaps D is TRBD1 or TRBD2 (5 bases each). Germline loops: CDR1 SGHRS, CDR2 YFSETQ. The CDR3 extends over 16 amino acids. Trimming took 5 bases from V and 2 from J, leaving 18 bases between them. CDR3 sequence: CASRFSTGGVTDTQYF. CDR3 coding DNA: TGCGCCAGCAGATTCTCAACAGGAGGAGTCACAGATACGCAGTATTTT. The variable domain in full, with the rest retrieved from reference TRBV5-1 and TRBJ2-3, is KAGVTQTPRYLIKTRGQQVTLSCSPISGHRSVSWYQQTPGQGLQFLFEYFSETQRNKGNFPGRFSGRQFSNSRSEMNVSTLELGDSALYLCASRFSTGGVTDTQYFGPGTRLTVL.

This chain connects TRBV5-4 to TRBJ1-5; no definite D call. Per the germline V gene, CDR1 is SGHNT and CDR2 is YYREEE (reference sequence). V lost 2 bases to trimming and J lost 6 bases, with 15 bases between them. The CDR3 extends over 15 amino acids. The chain's CDR3 is CASSFYGKAAQPQHF. The CDR3 nucleotides are TGTGCCAGCAGCTTCTATGGGAAGGCGGCTCAGCCCCAGCATTTT.

This clonotype came up many times. The V gene is TRBV7-8, the J gene TRBJ2-7; D is ambiguous. V lost 4 bases to trimming and J lost 0 bases, with 10 bases between them. The CDR3 totals 14 residues. Germline CDR1 and CDR2: SGHVS and FQNEAQ. The CDR3, as DNA: TGTGCCAGCAGCTCGCCGGACCTCTCCTACGAGCAGTACTTC. The encoded protein is CASSSPDLSYEQYF.

The CDR3, as DNA: TGTGCCAGCAGCCAGTTACGAGGAGGCTACACCTTC. Translated, it gives CASSQLRGGYTF. The chain joins TRBV3-1 to TRBJ1-2; no definite D call. The CDR3 has 12 residues. Trimming left V 3 bases short and J 8 bases short, with 10 bases between. The germline V gene encodes CDR1 LGHDT and CDR2 YNNKEL (reference sequence).

The chain recombines TRBV6-2 or TRBV6-3 with TRBJ1-2; D is unresolved. Trimming took 6 bases from V and 7 from J, leaving 15 bases between them. Looked up from germline, CDR1 is MNHEY and CDR2 is SVGEGT. This CDR3 spans 13 amino acids. CDR3 in DNA: TGTGCCAGCAGCTACGTTTACTCTGCTGGCTACACCTTC. It is translated as CASSYVYSAGYTF.

This clonotype came up a few times. The genes are TRBV5-6 and TRBJ2-5; D is possibly TRBD1 or TRBD2 (6 bases each). This CDR3 has 16 residues. Trimming removed 2 bases from V and 2 bases from J, with 16 bases in between. Germline V gene sequence: CDR1 SGHDT, CDR2 YYEEEE. CDR3 DNA sequence: TGTGCCAGCAGCTTATTACCCACAGGGAGGCAAGAGACCCAGTACTTC. Its protein product is CASSLLPTGRQETQYF.

The sample holds a few counts of this clonotype. The V call is TRBV7-2, the J call TRBJ2-1; 14 nucleotides line up with TRBD2. Germline loops: CDR1 SGHTA, CDR2 FQGNSA. CDR3 length: 15 amino acids. J lost 9 bases, V lost 6 bases, and 7 bases had no gene match. CDR3 coding DNA: TGTGCCAGCAGTTGGACTAGCGGGGGGAAAATTGAGCAGTTCTTC. It encodes CASSWTSGGKIEQFF.

This clonotype occurred a few times. This sequence joins TRBV29-1 and TRBJ1-1; the match to TRBD1 covers 8 bases. The CDR3 loop spans 15 amino acids. Germline CDR1 SQVTM, CDR2 ANQGSEA. The ends lost 3 bases at V and 1 base at J; junction bases unmatched: 7. This chain's CDR3 is CSVDGDRNWNTEAFF. The CDR3, as DNA: TGCAGCGTTGATGGGGACAGGAATTGGAACACTGAAGCTTTCTTT.

The rearrangement joins TRBV2 to TRBJ1-1; D not resolved. In germline, CDR1 is SNHLY, CDR2 FYNNEI. There are 11 residues in the CDR3. V lost 8 bases to trimming and J lost 8 bases, with 12 bases between them. CDR3 loop: CASSALQEAFF. The CDR3 coding sequence is TGTGCCAGCTCTGCCCTACAGGAAGCTTTCTTT.

The table lists this clonotype with a few counts. This chain connects TRBV5-1 to TRBJ2-7; D gene ambiguous. Germline CDR1 is SGHRS and CDR2 is YFSETQ. V shed 1 base and J shed 2 bases, with 7 bases lying between them. CDR3 length: 13 residues. CDR3 protein: CASSLPTAYEQYF. The CDR3 DNA follows: TGCGCCAGCAGCTTGCCCACGGCCTACGAGCAGTACTTC.

The rearrangement joins TRBV3-1 to TRBJ2-5; 7 bases match TRBD1. Germline CDR1 reads LGHDT; CDR2 reads YNNKEL (reference sequence). CDR3 length: 14 residues. Germline trimming cut 7 bases from V and 7 bases from J; bases unmatched to any gene: 12. CDR3 sequence: CASTARQGLGTQYF. In DNA form, the CDR3 reads TGTGCCAGCACAGCACGACAGGGTTTGGGGACCCAGTACTTC.